These T cell receptor beta chains were read from a single sample in a study of T cell responses to AZD1222 COVID-19 vaccine. Clones were read by immunoSEQ multiplex PCR, and TCRdb kept only the in-frame ones, dropping some. The data show around 180,000 clones, roughly nine tenths seen once. Sequencing used peripheral blood, obtained on day 0 of AZD1222 vaccination. The receptors here all came from an adult in good health. Both conserved end residues are part of each CDR3. Each record gives: V gene, D gene, CDR3 protein. A D gene is named only where the DNA matches it firmly.

V gene: TRBV18; D gene: TRBD1; CDR3 protein: CASNADRANEQYF
V gene: TRBV2; D gene: NA; CDR3 protein: CASSEKGPNYGYTF
V gene: TRBV28; D gene: TRBD2; CDR3 protein: CASKARTGAAGGHTYNEQFF
V gene: TRBV7-3; D gene: NA; CDR3 protein: CASSPGPNNSPLHF
V gene: TRBV7-8; D gene: NA; CDR3 protein: CASSLSGGDYGYTF
V gene: TRBV28; D gene: NA; CDR3 protein: CASEGGSYEQYF
V gene: TRBV5-1; D gene: TRBD1; CDR3 protein: CASSSGQGAFRETQYF
V gene: TRBV10-3; D gene: TRBD1; CDR3 protein: CAISEGGQGNQPQHF
V gene: TRBV6-6; D gene: TRBD1; CDR3 protein: CASRSGQGDNSPLHF
V gene: TRBV24-1; D gene: NA; CDR3 protein: CATSDGYSNQPQHF
V gene: TRBV7-6; D gene: TRBD2; CDR3 protein: CASSSTSGGGSTVETQYF
V gene: TRBV28; D gene: TRBD1; CDR3 protein: CASSPGQGGNTIYF
V gene: TRBV27; D gene: TRBD2; CDR3 protein: CASSPRTSGGAKSYEQYF
V gene: TRBV5-1; D gene: NA; CDR3 protein: CASSRLSRGDTEAFF
V gene: TRBV27; D gene: NA; CDR3 protein: CASSYGITDTQYF
V gene: TRBV2; D gene: NA; CDR3 protein: CASTPPRQYYNEQFF
V gene: TRBV11-2; D gene: NA; CDR3 protein: CASSPPIRGQETQYF
V gene: TRBV6-5; D gene: TRBD2; CDR3 protein: CASSYGAGGVRHEQFF
V gene: TRBV2; D gene: NA; CDR3 protein: CASSEEMADSTDTQYF
V gene: TRBV9; D gene: NA; CDR3 protein: CASSVGLYNQPQHF
V gene: TRBV6-1; D gene: NA; CDR3 protein: CASSEAGGGNTEAFF
V gene: TRBV7-3; D gene: NA; CDR3 protein: CASSLSAGEYGSYTF
V gene: TRBV29-1; D gene: NA; CDR3 protein: CSAGGDTYGYTF
V gene: TRBV7-2; D gene: NA; CDR3 protein: CASSFGQGGVYEQYF
V gene: TRBV3-1/TRBV3-2; D gene: NA; CDR3 protein: CASSQARRSGNTIYF
V gene: TRBV11-3; D gene: NA; CDR3 protein: CASSLLGAVYEQFF
V gene: TRBV7-2; D gene: NA; CDR3 protein: CASSPGGGGANVLTF
V gene: TRBV3-1/TRBV3-2; D gene: NA; CDR3 protein: CASSRTAPVEQYF
V gene: TRBV29-1; D gene: NA; CDR3 protein: CSGVNRDDYGYTF
V gene: TRBV6-5; D gene: NA; CDR3 protein: CASNLTPKINTEAFF
V gene: TRBV6-6; D gene: NA; CDR3 protein: CASSPQVRRRNTDTQYF
V gene: TRBV27; D gene: TRBD1; CDR3 protein: CASSFGTGAGNTIYF
V gene: TRBV10-3; D gene: TRBD1; CDR3 protein: CAISVTGNVVNTEAFF
V gene: TRBV6-2/TRBV6-3; D gene: TRBD2; CDR3 protein: CASSELAGPTDTQYF
V gene: TRBV12-3/TRBV12-4; D gene: NA; CDR3 protein: CASSLARSLSRTF
V gene: TRBV6-5; D gene: TRBD1; CDR3 protein: CASRRPGQGDYGYTF
V gene: TRBV25-1; D gene: NA; CDR3 protein: CASSSSHVSYEQYF